A selection of T cell receptor beta chains follows, all from one sample in a study of T and B cells in COVID-19 patients. TCRdb reanalysed the multiplex PCR reads using MiXCR and keeps one entry per CDR3 protein. The table has fewer than 15,000 distinct CDR3 sequences, around 30% seen once; the top ten hold about 30%. Sequenced: blood. The receptor source for this set is a human donor who had recovered from COVID-19. Both conserved end residues are part of each CDR3. D genes are given only for firm matches. Clone size is not always given. Where it is, it says once, few, many or a class for expanded clones.

DNA: TGTGCCAGCAGCGATAGGACAGCATATGGCTACACCTTC
CDR3: CASSDRTAYGYTF
J: TRBJ1-2
size: few
D: NA
V: TRBV7-9
length: 13

DNA: TGTGCCAGCAGCTTAGGGGTTGCGGACAGGGGAGACGAAAAACTGTTTTTT
CDR3: CASSLGVADRGDEKLFF
J: TRBJ1-4
size: few
D: TRBD1
V: TRBV11-2
length: 17

DNA: TGTGCCACCAGCAGAGGGGATGGGGCCGGTGAAAAACTGTTTTTT
CDR3: CATSRGDGAGEKLFF
J: TRBJ1-4
size: many
D: NA
V: TRBV15
length: 15

DNA: TGTGCCAGCAGCATGCGGACAGGGAGGGTAGATTTT
CDR3: CASSMRTGRVDF
J: TRBJ2-3
size: NA
D: NA
V: TRBV7-2
length: 12

DNA: TGTGCCAGTAGTCCCGCCACACAGGGGTCGAATCAGCCCCAGCATTTT
CDR3: CASSPATQGSNQPQHF
J: TRBJ1-5
size: few
D: TRBD1
V: TRBV19
length: 16

DNA: TGTGCCAGCGGGCAATGGGGGCCGGCTCCATATGGGAACACCATATATTTT
CDR3: CASGQWGPAPYGNTIYF
J: TRBJ1-3
size: NA
D: NA
V: TRBV6-6
length: 17

DNA: TGTGCCAGCTCACCATTGGGCCCTCGGGGGCAAACCGGGGAGCTGTTTTTT
CDR3: CASSPLGPRGQTGELFF
J: TRBJ2-2
size: NA
D: NA
V: TRBV18
length: 17

DNA: TGTGCCAGCAGTTTAGCGCTAAGGATCAATACAGCACCCGGGACAGTCACTAATCAGCCCCAGCATTTT
CDR3: CASSLALRINTAPGTVTNQPQHF
J: TRBJ1-5
size: NA
D: TRBD1
V: TRBV12-3/TRBV12-4
length: 23

DNA: TGCGCCAGCAGCTCCCTAGCGGGGAAGAACACCGGGGAGCTGTTTTTT
CDR3: CASSSLAGKNTGELFF
J: TRBJ2-2
size: NA
D: TRBD2
V: TRBV5-1
length: 16

DNA: TGCGCCAGCATAGTGGGATCTTACGAGCAGTACTTC
CDR3: CASIVGSYEQYF
J: TRBJ2-7
size: NA
D: NA
V: TRBV10-1
length: 12